This is a list of T cell receptor beta chains from one sample in a study of blood T cell repertoires in COVID-19. Here immunoSEQ multiplex PCR was the method, and the copy in TCRdb shows in-frame clones only, minus some. The sample contains about 260,000 clones, around 87% of which appear only once. Sequencing was performed on peripheral blood. The receptors originated from a woman between 45 and 65 years old with acute or convalescent COVID-19. Both conserved end residues are part of each CDR3. D genes are given only for firm matches. Some rows have no size entry. The others give once, few or many, or a class for an expanded clone.

j_call: TRBJ2-7; v_call: TRBV6-5; d_call: NA; clone_size: NA; cdr3_aa: CASSYQVEYEQYF; cdr3_nt: TGTGCCAGCAGTTACCAAGTAGAGTACGAGCAGTACTTC
j_call: TRBJ2-7; v_call: TRBV9; d_call: TRBD2; clone_size: NA; cdr3_aa: CASSVTSGSYEQYF; cdr3_nt: TGTGCCAGCAGCGTGACTAGCGGGAGCTACGAGCAGTACTTC
j_call: TRBJ2-2; v_call: TRBV18; d_call: NA; clone_size: NA; cdr3_aa: CASSPTGYTGELFF; cdr3_nt: TGTGCCAGCTCACCTACAGGGTACACCGGGGAGCTGTTTTTT
j_call: TRBJ1-1; v_call: TRBV19; d_call: NA; clone_size: NA; cdr3_aa: CASSRGSTEAFF; cdr3_nt: TGTGCCAGTAGTAGAGGGTCCACTGAAGCTTTCTTT
j_call: TRBJ2-7; v_call: TRBV7-2; d_call: TRBD2; clone_size: NA; cdr3_aa: CASSPGGGDSNYEQYF; cdr3_nt: TGTGCCAGCAGCCCCGGGGGAGGGGACTCTAATTACGAGCAGTACTTC
j_call: TRBJ2-1; v_call: TRBV27; d_call: NA; clone_size: NA; cdr3_aa: CASKNLASRNEQFF; cdr3_nt: TGTGCCAGCAAGAATCTAGCGAGTCGTAATGAGCAGTTCTTC
j_call: TRBJ1-4; v_call: TRBV2; d_call: TRBD1; clone_size: NA; cdr3_aa: CASRRTGVSNEKLFF; cdr3_nt: TGTGCCAGCAGACGGACAGGGGTATCTAATGAAAAACTGTTTTTT
j_call: TRBJ2-2; v_call: TRBV5-1; d_call: TRBD2; clone_size: NA; cdr3_aa: CASSGYGTSRANTGELFF; cdr3_nt: TGCGCCAGCAGCGGGTACGGGACTAGCAGAGCGAACACCGGGGAGCTGTTTTTT
j_call: TRBJ2-3; v_call: TRBV23-1; d_call: TRBD2; clone_size: NA; cdr3_aa: CASSQPLSGRKITDTQYF; cdr3_nt: TGCGCCAGCAGTCAACCCCTTAGCGGGAGGAAAATTACAGATACGCAGTATTTT
j_call: TRBJ2-1; v_call: TRBV6-2/TRBV6-3; d_call: TRBD2; clone_size: NA; cdr3_aa: CASSYFPSGSEYNEQFF; cdr3_nt: TGTGCCAGCAGTTACTTCCCTAGCGGGTCCGAATACAATGAGCAGTTCTTC
j_call: TRBJ1-5; v_call: TRBV3-1/TRBV3-2; d_call: TRBD1; clone_size: NA; cdr3_aa: CASSQTGTGGAQPQHF; cdr3_nt: TGTGCCAGCAGCCAAACCGGGACAGGGGGTGCTCAGCCCCAGCATTTT
j_call: TRBJ2-7; v_call: TRBV29-1; d_call: NA; clone_size: NA; cdr3_aa: CSVEGSKSYEQYF; cdr3_nt: TGCAGCGTTGAGGGCAGTAAGTCCTACGAGCAGTACTTC
j_call: TRBJ2-1; v_call: TRBV3-1/TRBV3-2; d_call: TRBD2; clone_size: NA; cdr3_aa: CASSQDPGTTYNEQFF; cdr3_nt: TGTGCCAGCAGCCAAGATCCAGGGACTACCTACAATGAGCAGTTCTTC
j_call: TRBJ2-1; v_call: TRBV7-3; d_call: NA; clone_size: NA; cdr3_aa: CASSSGLNPVGQFF; cdr3_nt: TGTGCCAGCAGCTCTGGACTGAATCCGGTAGGGCAGTTCTTC
j_call: TRBJ2-5; v_call: TRBV3-1/TRBV3-2; d_call: NA; clone_size: NA; cdr3_aa: CASSQLTRRETQYF; cdr3_nt: TGTGCCAGCAGCCAACTGACACGAAGAGAGACCCAGTACTTC
j_call: TRBJ2-2; v_call: TRBV5-1; d_call: TRBD1; clone_size: few; cdr3_aa: CASSPTGQGTGELFF; cdr3_nt: TGCGCCAGCAGCCCGACAGGGCAGGGCACCGGGGAGCTGTTTTTT
j_call: TRBJ2-1; v_call: TRBV19; d_call: NA; clone_size: NA; cdr3_aa: CASTSAGGWDEQFF; cdr3_nt: NA
j_call: TRBJ1-6; v_call: TRBV16; d_call: TRBD1; clone_size: NA; cdr3_aa: CASSQRTGGSNSPLHF; cdr3_nt: TGTGCCAGCAGCCAAAGGACAGGGGGGTCGAATTCACCCCTCCACTTT
j_call: TRBJ2-7; v_call: TRBV28; d_call: NA; clone_size: NA; cdr3_aa: CASSYGQSYEQYF; cdr3_nt: TGTGCCAGCAGTTATGGACAGTCCTACGAGCAGTACTTC
j_call: TRBJ2-7; v_call: TRBV15; d_call: TRBD2; clone_size: NA; cdr3_aa: CATSRDIAGVPGEQYF; cdr3_nt: TGTGCCACCAGCAGAGATATCGCGGGAGTACCGGGAGAGCAGTACTTC
j_call: TRBJ2-1; v_call: TRBV5-6; d_call: NA; clone_size: NA; cdr3_aa: CASSPWPDYNEQFF; cdr3_nt: TGTGCCAGCAGCCCATGGCCAGACTACAATGAGCAGTTCTTC
j_call: TRBJ2-6; v_call: TRBV7-9; d_call: NA; clone_size: NA; cdr3_aa: CASSNSYSGANVLTF; cdr3_nt: TGTGCCAGCAGCAACAGCTACTCTGGGGCCAACGTCCTGACTTTC
j_call: TRBJ2-2; v_call: TRBV28; d_call: TRBD1; clone_size: NA; cdr3_aa: CASSFGGQGTGELFF; cdr3_nt: TGTGCCAGCAGTTTCGGGGGACAGGGGACCGGGGAGCTGTTTTTT
j_call: TRBJ1-2; v_call: TRBV10-3; d_call: TRBD1; clone_size: once; cdr3_aa: CAITGQGTGYGYTF; cdr3_nt: TGTGCCATCACCGGACAGGGAACGGGCTATGGCTACACCTTC
j_call: TRBJ2-3; v_call: TRBV7-9; d_call: TRBD1; clone_size: NA; cdr3_aa: CASSSTGVTDTQYF; cdr3_nt: TGTGCCAGCAGCTCTACAGGGGTCACAGATACGCAGTATTTT
j_call: TRBJ1-2; v_call: TRBV6-4; d_call: NA; clone_size: NA; cdr3_aa: CASSDLGGAPSGYTF; cdr3_nt: TGTGCCAGCAGTGATCTTGGGGGGGCGCCTTCTGGCTACACCTTC
j_call: TRBJ2-7; v_call: TRBV9; d_call: TRBD1; clone_size: NA; cdr3_aa: CASSVDRGEQYF; cdr3_nt: TGTGCCAGCAGCGTAGACAGGGGCGAGCAGTACTTC
j_call: TRBJ1-2; v_call: TRBV27; d_call: NA; clone_size: NA; cdr3_aa: CASSFGGGYGYTF; cdr3_nt: TGTGCCAGCAGTTTCGGGGGTGGCTATGGCTACACCTTC
j_call: TRBJ2-3; v_call: TRBV7-3; d_call: TRBD2; clone_size: NA; cdr3_aa: CASSFQASGSGTDTQYF; cdr3_nt: TGTGCCAGCAGCTTTCAAGCTAGCGGGAGTGGCACAGATACGCAGTATTTT
j_call: TRBJ2-7; v_call: TRBV5-1; d_call: TRBD2; clone_size: NA; cdr3_aa: CASYRTSYNEQYF; cdr3_nt: TGCGCCAGCTATCGGACTAGCTATAACGAGCAGTACTTC
j_call: TRBJ2-3; v_call: TRBV7-2; d_call: TRBD2; clone_size: NA; cdr3_aa: CASSRTSGSTDTQYF; cdr3_nt: TGTGCCAGCAGCAGGACTAGCGGAAGCACAGATACGCAGTATTTT
j_call: TRBJ2-1; v_call: TRBV7-2; d_call: NA; clone_size: NA; cdr3_aa: CASSPMQGSNEQFF; cdr3_nt: TGTGCCAGCAGTCCCATGCAGGGAAGCAATGAGCAGTTCTTC
j_call: TRBJ1-4; v_call: TRBV7-2; d_call: NA; clone_size: NA; cdr3_aa: CASSLGGASGEKLFF; cdr3_nt: TGTGCCAGCAGCTTAGGGGGAGCTTCGGGGGAAAAACTGTTTTTT
j_call: TRBJ2-5; v_call: TRBV4-2; d_call: NA; clone_size: few; cdr3_aa: CASSHRIRAESYQETQYF; cdr3_nt: TGTGCCAGCAGCCACAGGATTAGAGCGGAGTCGTACCAAGAGACCCAGTACTTC
j_call: TRBJ2-1; v_call: TRBV27; d_call: TRBD2; clone_size: NA; cdr3_aa: CASSRENSYNEQFF; cdr3_nt: TGTGCCAGCTCGCGGGAGAACTCCTACAATGAGCAGTTCTTC
j_call: TRBJ2-7; v_call: TRBV5-1; d_call: NA; clone_size: NA; cdr3_aa: CASSLEGRDFSYEQYF; cdr3_nt: TGCGCCAGCAGCTTGGAGGGGCGGGACTTCTCCTACGAGCAGTACTTC
j_call: TRBJ1-4; v_call: TRBV15; d_call: NA; clone_size: NA; cdr3_aa: CATSRGGSGSEKLFF; cdr3_nt: TGTGCCACCAGCAGAGGGGGTAGTGGGAGTGAAAAACTGTTTTTT
j_call: TRBJ2-6; v_call: TRBV19; d_call: NA; clone_size: NA; cdr3_aa: CASTLPGEGANVLTF; cdr3_nt: TGTGCCAGTACCCTCCCCGGGGAAGGGGCCAACGTCCTGACTTTC
j_call: TRBJ1-2; v_call: TRBV7-2; d_call: NA; clone_size: once; cdr3_aa: CASSYLDAGYTF; cdr3_nt: TGTGCCAGCAGCTACCTAGACGCAGGCTACACCTTC
j_call: TRBJ1-5; v_call: TRBV7-2; d_call: TRBD1; clone_size: NA; cdr3_aa: CASSLETGQPQHF; cdr3_nt: TGTGCCAGCAGCTTAGAGACAGGGCAGCCCCAGCATTTT
j_call: TRBJ1-2; v_call: TRBV10-3; d_call: NA; clone_size: once; cdr3_aa: CAIKFYLSYGYTF; cdr3_nt: TGTGCCATCAAGTTCTACCTGAGCTATGGCTACACCTTC
j_call: TRBJ1-4; v_call: TRBV5-1; d_call: NA; clone_size: once; cdr3_aa: CASSTGVSNEKLFF; cdr3_nt: TGCGCCAGCAGCACGGGTGTGTCTAATGAAAAACTGTTTTTT